This TCR beta chain was recovered during a study of T cell changes during pregnancy in multiple sclerosis. Germline lookup yields CDR1 MNHEY and CDR2 SVGAGI. Trimming took off 4 bases at V and 2 bases at J, with 8 bases between the two ends. The CDR3 loop spans 13 amino acids. Sequencing used immunoSEQ multiplex PCR; TCRdb keeps in-frame clones, though not all of them. The table has around 49,000 clones, more than 85% seen once. This chain uses TRBV6-5 with TRBJ1-2; the D gene is possibly TRBD1 (6 bases). This sequence was found in a female donor with multiple sclerosis, enrolled in a pregnancy study. This material consisted of CD8+ T cells from peripheral blood mononuclear cells, taken in the first trimester of pregnancy. The CDR3 nucleotides are TGTGCCAGCAGTTGGGGGCGCAACTATGGCTACACCTTC. This translates into CASSWGRNYGYTF.